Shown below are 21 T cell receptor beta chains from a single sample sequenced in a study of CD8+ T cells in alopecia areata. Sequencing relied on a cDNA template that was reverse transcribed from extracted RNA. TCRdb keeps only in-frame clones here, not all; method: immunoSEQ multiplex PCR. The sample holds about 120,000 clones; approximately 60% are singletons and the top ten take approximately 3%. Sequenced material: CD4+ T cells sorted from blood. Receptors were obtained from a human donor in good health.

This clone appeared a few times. The CDR3 loop is CASSFRWGADQPQHF. For the CDR3, the DNA is TGTGCCAGCAGCTTTAGGTGGGGGGCGGATCAGCCCCAGCATTTT. The rearrangement uses TRBV7-2 and TRBJ1-5; D perhaps matches TRBD1 (6 bases). Germline assignment: CDR1 SGHTA and CDR2 FQGNSA. CDR3 length equals 15 residues. Trimming removed 3 bases at V and 5 bases at J, with 14 bases between. The variable domain in full, completed from reference TRBV7-2 and TRBJ1-5, reads GAGVSQSPSNKVTEKGKDVELRCDPISGHTALYWYRQSLGQGLEFLIYFQGNSAPDKSGLPSDRFSAERTGGSVSTLTIQRTQQEDSAVYLCASSFRWGADQPQHFGDGTRLSIL.

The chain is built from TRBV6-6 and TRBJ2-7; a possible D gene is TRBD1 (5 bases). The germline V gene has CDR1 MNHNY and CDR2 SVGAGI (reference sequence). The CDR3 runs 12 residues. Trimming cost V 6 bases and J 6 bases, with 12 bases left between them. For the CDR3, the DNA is TGTGCCAGCAGCCCCCAAAGGGGCGAGCAGTACTTC. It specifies CASSPQRGEQYF.

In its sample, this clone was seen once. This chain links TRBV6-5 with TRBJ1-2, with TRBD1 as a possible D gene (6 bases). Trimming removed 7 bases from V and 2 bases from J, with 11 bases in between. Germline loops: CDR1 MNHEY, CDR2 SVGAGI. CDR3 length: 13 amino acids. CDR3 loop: CASTGGLNYGYTF. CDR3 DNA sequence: TGTGCCAGCACGGGGGGCCTAAACTATGGCTACACCTTC.

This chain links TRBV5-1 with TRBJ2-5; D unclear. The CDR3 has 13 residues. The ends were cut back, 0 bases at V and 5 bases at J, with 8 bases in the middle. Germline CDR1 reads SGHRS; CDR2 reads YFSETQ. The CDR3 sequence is CASSLAQTETQYF. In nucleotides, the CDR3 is TGCGCCAGCAGCTTGGCACAGACGGAGACCCAGTACTTC.

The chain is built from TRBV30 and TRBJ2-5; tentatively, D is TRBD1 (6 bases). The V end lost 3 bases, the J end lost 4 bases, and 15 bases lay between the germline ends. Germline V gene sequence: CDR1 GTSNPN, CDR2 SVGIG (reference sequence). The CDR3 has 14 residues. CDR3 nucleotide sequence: TGTGCCTGGAGCTCGCTCACAGGGTTAGAGACCCAGTACTTC. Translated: CAWSSLTGLETQYF.

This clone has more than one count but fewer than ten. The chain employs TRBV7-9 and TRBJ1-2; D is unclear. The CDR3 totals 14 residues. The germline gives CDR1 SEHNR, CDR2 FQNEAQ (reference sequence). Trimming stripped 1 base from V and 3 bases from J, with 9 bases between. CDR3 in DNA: TGTGCCAGCAGCTTAGACCAGTTTGACTATGGCTACACCTTC. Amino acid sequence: CASSLDQFDYGYTF.

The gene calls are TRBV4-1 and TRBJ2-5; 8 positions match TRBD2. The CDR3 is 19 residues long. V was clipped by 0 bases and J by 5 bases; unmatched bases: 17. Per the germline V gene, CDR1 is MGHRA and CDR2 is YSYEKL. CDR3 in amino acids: CASSQESGTSRMLVETQYF. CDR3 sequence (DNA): TGCGCCAGCAGCCAAGAATCCGGGACTAGTCGGATGCTGGTGGAGACCCAGTACTTC.

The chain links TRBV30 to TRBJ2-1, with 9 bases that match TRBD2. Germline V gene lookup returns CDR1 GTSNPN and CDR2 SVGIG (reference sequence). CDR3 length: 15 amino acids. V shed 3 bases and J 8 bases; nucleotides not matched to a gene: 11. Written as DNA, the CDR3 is TGTGCCTGGAGACTTAGCGGGGGCTTCCGGGATGAGCAGTTCTTC. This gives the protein CAWRLSGGFRDEQFF.

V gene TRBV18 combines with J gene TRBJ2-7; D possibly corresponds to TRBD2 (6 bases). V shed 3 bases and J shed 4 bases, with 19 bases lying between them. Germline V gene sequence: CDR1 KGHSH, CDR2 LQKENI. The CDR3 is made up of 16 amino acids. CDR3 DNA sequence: TGTGCCAGCTCACCTACCGTCGGAGGGATCCGGTACGAGCAGTACTTC. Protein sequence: CASSPTVGGIRYEQYF.

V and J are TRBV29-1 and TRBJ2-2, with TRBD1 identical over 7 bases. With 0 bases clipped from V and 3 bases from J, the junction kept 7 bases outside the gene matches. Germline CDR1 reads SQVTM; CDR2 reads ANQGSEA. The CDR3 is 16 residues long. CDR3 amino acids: CSVEDSPGGYTGELFF. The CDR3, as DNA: TGCAGCGTTGAAGACTCCCCAGGGGGATACACCGGGGAGCTGTTTTTT.

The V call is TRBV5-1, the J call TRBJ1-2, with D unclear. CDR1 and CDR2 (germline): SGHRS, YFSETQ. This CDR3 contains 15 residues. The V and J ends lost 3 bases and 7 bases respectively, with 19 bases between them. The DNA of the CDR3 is TGCGCCAGCAGCTCCGAGGGCGGCGTAATCGGTGGCTACACCTTC. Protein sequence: CASSSEGGVIGGYTF.

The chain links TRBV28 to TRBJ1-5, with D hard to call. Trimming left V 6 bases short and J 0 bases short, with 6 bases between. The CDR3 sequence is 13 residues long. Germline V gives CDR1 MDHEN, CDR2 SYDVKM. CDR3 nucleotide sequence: TGTGCCAGCAGGGCCGATAGCAATCAGCCCCAGCATTTT. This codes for CASRADSNQPQHF. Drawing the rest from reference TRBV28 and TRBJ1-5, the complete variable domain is DVKVTQSSRYLVKRTGEKVFLECVQDMDHENMFWYRQDPGLGLRLIYFSYDVKMKEKGDIPEGYSVSREKKERFSLILESASTNQTSMYLCASRADSNQPQHFGDGTRLSIL.

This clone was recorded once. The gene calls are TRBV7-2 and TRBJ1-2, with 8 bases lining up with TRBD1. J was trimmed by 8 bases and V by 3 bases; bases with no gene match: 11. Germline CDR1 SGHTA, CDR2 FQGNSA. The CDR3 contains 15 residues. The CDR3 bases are TGTGCCAGCAGCTTGCGGACAGGGTTTGGCGGGGGCTACACCTTC. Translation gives CASSLRTGFGGGYTF.

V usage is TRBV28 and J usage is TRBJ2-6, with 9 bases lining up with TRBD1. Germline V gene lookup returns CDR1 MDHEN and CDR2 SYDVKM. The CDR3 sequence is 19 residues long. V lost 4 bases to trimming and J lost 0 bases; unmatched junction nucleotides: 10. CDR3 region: CASSSPPGQGISGANVLTF. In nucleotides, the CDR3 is TGTGCCAGCAGTTCACCCCCGGGACAGGGAATCTCTGGGGCCAACGTCCTGACTTTC.

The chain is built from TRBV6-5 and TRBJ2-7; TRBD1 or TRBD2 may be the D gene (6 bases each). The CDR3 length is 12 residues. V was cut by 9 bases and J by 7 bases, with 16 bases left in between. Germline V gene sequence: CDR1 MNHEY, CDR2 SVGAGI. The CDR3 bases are TGTGCCAGTCGAAGGGGGGCTGGGGAGCAGTACTTC. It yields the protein CASRRGAGEQYF.

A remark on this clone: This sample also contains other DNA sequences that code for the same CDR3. DNA for the CDR3: TGTGCCAGCAGCGTAGGCGGAGGGGAAGAGACCCAGTACTTC. This codes for CASSVGGGEETQYF. This chain connects TRBV9 to TRBJ2-5; weak D call: TRBD2 (6 bases). The length of the CDR3 is 14 residues. Per the germline V gene, CDR1 is SGDLS and CDR2 is YYNGEE. Trimming pared 0 bases from V and 3 bases from J, leaving 9 bases between.

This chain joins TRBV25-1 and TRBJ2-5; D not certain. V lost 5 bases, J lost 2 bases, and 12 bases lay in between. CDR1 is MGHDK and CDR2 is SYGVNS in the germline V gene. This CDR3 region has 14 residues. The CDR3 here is CASSSSHVQETQYF. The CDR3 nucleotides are TGTGCCAGCAGTAGTAGTCATGTTCAAGAGACCCAGTACTTC.

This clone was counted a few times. This CDR3 is CASSRPRGGDTQYF. In DNA, the CDR3 is TGCGCCAGCAGTCGCCCCCGCGGAGGGGATACGCAGTATTTT. The V call is TRBV23-1, the J call TRBJ2-3; weak D call: TRBD2 (6 bases). TRBV23-1 is flagged as an ORF with uncertain function. V shed 4 bases and J shed 6 bases, with 14 bases lying between them. This CDR3 region has 14 residues.

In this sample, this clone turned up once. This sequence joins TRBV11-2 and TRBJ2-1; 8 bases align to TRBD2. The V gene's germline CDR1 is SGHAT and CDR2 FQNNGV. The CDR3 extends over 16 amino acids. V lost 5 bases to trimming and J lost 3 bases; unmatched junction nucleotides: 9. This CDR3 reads CASSPGSSGIYNEQFF. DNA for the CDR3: TGTGCCAGCAGCCCGGGAAGTAGCGGGATCTACAATGAGCAGTTCTTC.

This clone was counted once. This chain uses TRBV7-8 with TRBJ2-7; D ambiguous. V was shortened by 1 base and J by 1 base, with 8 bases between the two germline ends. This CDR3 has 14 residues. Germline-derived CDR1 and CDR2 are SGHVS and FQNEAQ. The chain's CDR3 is CASSLEPVSYEQYF. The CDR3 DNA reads TGTGCCAGCAGCTTAGAGCCGGTTTCCTACGAGCAGTACTTC.

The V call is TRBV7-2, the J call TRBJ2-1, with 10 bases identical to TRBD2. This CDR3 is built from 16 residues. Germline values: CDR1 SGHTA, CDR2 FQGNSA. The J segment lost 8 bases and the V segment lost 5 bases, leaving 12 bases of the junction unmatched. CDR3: CASSRRSGGAFDEQFF. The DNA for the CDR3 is TGTGCCAGCAGCCGACGGAGCGGGGGGGCCTTTGATGAGCAGTTCTTC.